This T cell receptor (beta chain) originates from a study of cytomegalovirus exposure and HLA in healthy donors. This table comes from immunoSEQ multiplex PCR, and its TCRdb copy is limited to in-frame clones, with some not included. The profile shows around 250,000 clones, around 89% of them singletons. Notes on the study in general: The listing of 150 to 200 TCR beta chains classed them as cytomegalovirus-associated. Clusters of TCRs from the first cohort tended to co-occur in the 120 or so validation repertoires (as a later analysis found).

About this clone itself: Its cognate antigen is unknown.

Germline V CDR1 and CDR2: SQVTM, ANQGSEA. This CDR3 spans 13 amino acids. V was clipped by 1 base and J by 9 bases, with 13 bases between them. Specimen: PBMCs. The V gene is TRBV29-1, the J gene TRBJ2-1, with D possibly matching TRBD2 (7 bases). This sequence originates from a woman in her late teens or twenties in good health and CMV-seronegative. The CDR3 spells CSVEARGAPEQFF. The CDR3 coding sequence is TGCAGCGTTGAAGCCCGGGGGGCCCCTGAGCAGTTCTTC.